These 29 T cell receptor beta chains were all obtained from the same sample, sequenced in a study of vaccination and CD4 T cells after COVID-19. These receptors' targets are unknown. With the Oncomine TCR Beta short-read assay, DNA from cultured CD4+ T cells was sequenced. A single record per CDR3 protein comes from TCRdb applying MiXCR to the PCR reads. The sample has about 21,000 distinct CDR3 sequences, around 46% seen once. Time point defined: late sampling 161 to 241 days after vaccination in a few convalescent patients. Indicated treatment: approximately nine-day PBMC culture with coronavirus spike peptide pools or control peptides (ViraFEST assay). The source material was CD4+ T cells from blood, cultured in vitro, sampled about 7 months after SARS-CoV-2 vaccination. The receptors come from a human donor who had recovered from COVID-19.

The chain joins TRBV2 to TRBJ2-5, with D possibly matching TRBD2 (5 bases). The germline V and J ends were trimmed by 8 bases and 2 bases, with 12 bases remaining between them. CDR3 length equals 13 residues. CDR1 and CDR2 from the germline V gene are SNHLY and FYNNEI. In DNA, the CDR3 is TGTGCCAGCGTAGTCGGGGAGCAAGAGACCCAGTACTTC. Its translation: CASVVGEQETQYF.

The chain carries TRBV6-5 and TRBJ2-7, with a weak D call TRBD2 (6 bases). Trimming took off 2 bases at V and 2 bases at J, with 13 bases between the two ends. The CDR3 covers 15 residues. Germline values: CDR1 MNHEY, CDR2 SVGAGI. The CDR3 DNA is TGTGCCAGCAGTTACCAGGCGGGGTCCCCCTACGAGCAGTACTTC. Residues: CASSYQAGSPYEQYF.

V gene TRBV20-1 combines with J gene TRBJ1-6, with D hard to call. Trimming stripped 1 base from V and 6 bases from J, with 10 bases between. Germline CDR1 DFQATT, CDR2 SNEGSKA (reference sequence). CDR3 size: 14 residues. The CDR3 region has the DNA TGCAGTGCTAGAGTGGCGAGAGTTAATTCACCCCTCCACTTT. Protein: CSARVARVNSPLHF.

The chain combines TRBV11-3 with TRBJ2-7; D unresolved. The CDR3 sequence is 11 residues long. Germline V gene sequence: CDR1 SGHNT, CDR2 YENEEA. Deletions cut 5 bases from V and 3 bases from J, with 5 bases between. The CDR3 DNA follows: TGTGCCAGCAGCAAGAGCTACGAGCAGTACTTC. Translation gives CASSKSYEQYF.

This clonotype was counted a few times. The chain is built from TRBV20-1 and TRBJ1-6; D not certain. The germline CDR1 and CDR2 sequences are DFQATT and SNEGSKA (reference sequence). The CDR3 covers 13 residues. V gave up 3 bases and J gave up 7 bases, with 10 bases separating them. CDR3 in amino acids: CSASGSTNSPLHF. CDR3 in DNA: TGCAGTGCTAGTGGCAGCACCAATTCACCCCTCCACTTT.

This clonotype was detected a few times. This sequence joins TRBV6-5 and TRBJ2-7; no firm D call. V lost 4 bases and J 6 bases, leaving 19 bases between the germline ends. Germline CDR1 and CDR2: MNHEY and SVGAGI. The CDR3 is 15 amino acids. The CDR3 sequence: CASSSQFRYRGEQYF. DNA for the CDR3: TGTGCCAGCAGTTCACAATTCCGGTACCGAGGCGAGCAGTACTTC.

For the CDR3, the DNA is TGTGCCAGCAGCCAAGTGGGAGTTTCGTCTACCCCCTACAATGAGCAGTTCTTC. Translation: CASSQVGVSSTPYNEQFF. The chain has TRBV4-2 and TRBJ2-1, with D perhaps TRBD2 (5 bases). Germline V gives CDR1 LGHNA, CDR2 YNFKEQ. Between the trimmed V and J ends, which lost 1 base and 2 bases, there was a span of 18 bases. CDR3 size: 18 residues.

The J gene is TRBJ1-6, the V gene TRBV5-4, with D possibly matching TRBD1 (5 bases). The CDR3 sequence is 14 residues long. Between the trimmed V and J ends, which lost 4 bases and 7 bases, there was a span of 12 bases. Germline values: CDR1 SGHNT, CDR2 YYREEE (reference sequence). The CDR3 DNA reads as TGTGCCAGCAGCGACCCAGGGACCAATTCACCCCTCCACTTT. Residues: CASSDPGTNSPLHF.

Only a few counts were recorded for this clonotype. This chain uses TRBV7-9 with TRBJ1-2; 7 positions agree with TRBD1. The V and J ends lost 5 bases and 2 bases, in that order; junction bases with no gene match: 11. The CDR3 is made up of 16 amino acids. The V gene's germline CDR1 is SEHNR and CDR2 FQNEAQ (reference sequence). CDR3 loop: CASSGGTAARNYGYTF. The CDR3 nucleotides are TGTGCCAGCAGCGGCGGGACAGCGGCAAGGAACTATGGCTACACCTTC.

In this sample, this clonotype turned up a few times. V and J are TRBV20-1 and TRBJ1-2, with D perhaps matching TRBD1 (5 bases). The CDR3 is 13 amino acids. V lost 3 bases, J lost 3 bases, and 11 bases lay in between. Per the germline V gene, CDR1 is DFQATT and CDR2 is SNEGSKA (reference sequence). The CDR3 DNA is TGCAGTGCTAGTGAAGGGGAAGACTATGGCTACACCTTC. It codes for CSASEGEDYGYTF.

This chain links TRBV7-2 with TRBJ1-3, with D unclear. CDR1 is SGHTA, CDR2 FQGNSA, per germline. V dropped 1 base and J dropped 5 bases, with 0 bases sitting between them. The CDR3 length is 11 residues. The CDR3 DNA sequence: TGTGCCAGCAGCTTAGGAAACACCATATATTTT. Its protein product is CASSLGNTIYF.

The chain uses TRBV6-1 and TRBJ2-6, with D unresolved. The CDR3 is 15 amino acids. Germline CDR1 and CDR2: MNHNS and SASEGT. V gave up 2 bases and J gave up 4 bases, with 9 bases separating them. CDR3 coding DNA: TGTGCCAGCAGTGAACGGGTCACCGGGGCCAACGTCCTGACTTTC. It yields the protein CASSERVTGANVLTF.

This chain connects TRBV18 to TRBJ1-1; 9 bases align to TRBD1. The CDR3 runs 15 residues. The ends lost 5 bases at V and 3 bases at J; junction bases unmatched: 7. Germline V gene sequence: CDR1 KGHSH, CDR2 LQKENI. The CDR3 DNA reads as TGTGCCAGCTCATATCGGACAGGGGAGGACACTGAAGCTTTCTTT. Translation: CASSYRTGEDTEAFF. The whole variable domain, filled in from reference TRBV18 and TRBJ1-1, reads NAGVMQNPRHLVRRRGQEARLRCSPMKGHSHVYWYRQLPEEGLKFMVYLQKENIIDESGMPKERFSAEFPKEGPSILRIQQVVRGDSAAYFCASSYRTGEDTEAFFGQGTRLTVV.

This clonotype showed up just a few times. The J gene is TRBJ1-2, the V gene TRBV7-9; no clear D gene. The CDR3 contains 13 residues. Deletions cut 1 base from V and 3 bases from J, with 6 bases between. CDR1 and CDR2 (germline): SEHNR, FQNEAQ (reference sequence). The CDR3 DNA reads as TGTGCCAGCAGCTTAGGAACCCACTATGGCTACACCTTC. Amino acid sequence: CASSLGTHYGYTF.

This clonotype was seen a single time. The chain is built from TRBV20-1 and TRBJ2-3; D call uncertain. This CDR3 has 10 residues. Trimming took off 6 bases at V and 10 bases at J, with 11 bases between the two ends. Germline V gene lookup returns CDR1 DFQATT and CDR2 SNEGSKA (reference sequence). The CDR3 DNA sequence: TGCAGTGCCTTCTTGAACTCGCAGTATTTT. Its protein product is CSAFLNSQYF.

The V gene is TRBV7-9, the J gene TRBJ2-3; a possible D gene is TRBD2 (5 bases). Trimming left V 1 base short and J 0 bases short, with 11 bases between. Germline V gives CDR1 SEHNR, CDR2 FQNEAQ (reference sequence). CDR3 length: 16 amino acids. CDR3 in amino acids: CASSLERVGSTDTQYF. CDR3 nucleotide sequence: TGTGCCAGCAGCTTAGAGAGGGTAGGAAGCACAGATACGCAGTATTTT.

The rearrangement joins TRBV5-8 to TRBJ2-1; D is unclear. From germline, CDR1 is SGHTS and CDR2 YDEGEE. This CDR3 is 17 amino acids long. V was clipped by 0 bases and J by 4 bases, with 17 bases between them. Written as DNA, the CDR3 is TGTGCCAGCAGCTTGGCCCTAGGAGTTGGCTATTACAATGAGCAGTTCTTC. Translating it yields CASSLALGVGYYNEQFF. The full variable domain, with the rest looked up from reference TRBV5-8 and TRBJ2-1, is EAGVTQSPTHLIKTRGQQATLRCSPISGHTSVYWYQQALGLGLQFLLWYDEGEERNRGNFPPRFSGRQFPNYSSELNVNALELEDSALYLCASSLALGVGYYNEQFFGPGTRLTVL.

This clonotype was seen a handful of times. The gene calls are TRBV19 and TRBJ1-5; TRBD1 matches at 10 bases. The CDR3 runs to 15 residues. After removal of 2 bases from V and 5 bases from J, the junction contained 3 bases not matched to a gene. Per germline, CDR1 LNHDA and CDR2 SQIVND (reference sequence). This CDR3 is CASSITGTGDQPQHF. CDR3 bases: TGTGCCAGTAGTATAACCGGGACAGGGGATCAGCCCCAGCATTTT.

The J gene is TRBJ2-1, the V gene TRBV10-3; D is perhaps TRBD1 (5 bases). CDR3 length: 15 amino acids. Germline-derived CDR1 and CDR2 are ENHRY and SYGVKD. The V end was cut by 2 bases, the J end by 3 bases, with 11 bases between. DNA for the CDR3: TGTGCCATCAGTGAGGGACAACCCTACTACAATGAGCAGTTCTTC. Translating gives CAISEGQPYYNEQFF.

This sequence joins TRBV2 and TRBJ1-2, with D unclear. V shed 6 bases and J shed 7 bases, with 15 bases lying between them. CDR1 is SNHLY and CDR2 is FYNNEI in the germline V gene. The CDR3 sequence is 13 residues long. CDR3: CASRPFPFSGYTF. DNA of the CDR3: TGTGCCAGCAGACCTTTTCCGTTCTCTGGCTACACCTTC.

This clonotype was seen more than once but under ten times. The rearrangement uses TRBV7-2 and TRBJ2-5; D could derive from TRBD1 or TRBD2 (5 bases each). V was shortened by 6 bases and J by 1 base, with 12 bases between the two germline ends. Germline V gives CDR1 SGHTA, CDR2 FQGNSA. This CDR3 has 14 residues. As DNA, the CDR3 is TGTGCCAGCAGAGGGAGACAGCCCCAAGAGACCCAGTACTTC. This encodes CASRGRQPQETQYF.

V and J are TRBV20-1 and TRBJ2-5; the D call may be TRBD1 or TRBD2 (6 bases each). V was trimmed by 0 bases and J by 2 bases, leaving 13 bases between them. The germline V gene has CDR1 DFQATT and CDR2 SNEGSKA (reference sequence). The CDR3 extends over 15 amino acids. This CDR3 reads CSARDWGDIQETQYF. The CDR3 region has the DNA TGCAGTGCTAGAGATTGGGGGGACATACAAGAGACCCAGTACTTC.

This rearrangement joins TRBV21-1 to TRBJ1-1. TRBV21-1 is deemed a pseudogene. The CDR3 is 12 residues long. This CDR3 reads CASSKLATEAFF. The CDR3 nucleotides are TGTGCCAGCAGCAAATTAGCCACTGAAGCTTTCTTT.

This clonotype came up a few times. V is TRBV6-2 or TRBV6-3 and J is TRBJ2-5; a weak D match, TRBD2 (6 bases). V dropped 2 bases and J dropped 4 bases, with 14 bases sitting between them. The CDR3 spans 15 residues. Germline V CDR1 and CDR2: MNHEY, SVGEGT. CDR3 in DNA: TGTGCCAGCAGTTACATACGGGGGTGGCCAGAGACCCAGTACTTC. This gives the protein CASSYIRGWPETQYF.

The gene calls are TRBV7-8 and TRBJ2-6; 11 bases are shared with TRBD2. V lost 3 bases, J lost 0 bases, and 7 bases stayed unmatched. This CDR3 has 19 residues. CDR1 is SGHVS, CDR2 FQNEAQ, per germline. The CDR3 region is CASSFLTSGTHSGANVLTF. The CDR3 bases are TGTGCCAGCAGCTTCTTGACTAGCGGGACCCACTCTGGGGCCAACGTCCTGACTTTC.

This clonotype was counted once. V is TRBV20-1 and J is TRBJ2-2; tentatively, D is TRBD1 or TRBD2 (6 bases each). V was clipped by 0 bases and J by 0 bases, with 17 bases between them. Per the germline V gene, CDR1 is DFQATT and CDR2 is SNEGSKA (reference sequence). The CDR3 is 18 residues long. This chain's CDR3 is CSARDPRGQGANTGELFF. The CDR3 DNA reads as TGCAGTGCTAGAGATCCTCGGGGGCAGGGCGCGAACACCGGGGAGCTGTTTTTT.

The CDR3, as DNA: TGTGCCAGCAGCTCCGAACTAGCGGGAGGAAGTTACGAGCAGTACTTC. It specifies CASSSELAGGSYEQYF. The chain joins TRBV7-2 to TRBJ2-7; 12 positions match TRBD2. CDR1 SGHTA and CDR2 FQGNSA come from the germline V gene. Losses at the gene ends were 4 bases for V and 4 bases for J; bases not matched to a gene: 8. The CDR3 is 16 amino acids.

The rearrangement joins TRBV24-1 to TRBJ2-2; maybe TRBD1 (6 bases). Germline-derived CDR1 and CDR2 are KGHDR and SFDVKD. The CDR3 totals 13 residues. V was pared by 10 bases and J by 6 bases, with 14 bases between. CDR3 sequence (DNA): TGTGCCACGGGAGCGCAGGGGTCCGGGGAGCTGTTTTTT. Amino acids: CATGAQGSGELFF.

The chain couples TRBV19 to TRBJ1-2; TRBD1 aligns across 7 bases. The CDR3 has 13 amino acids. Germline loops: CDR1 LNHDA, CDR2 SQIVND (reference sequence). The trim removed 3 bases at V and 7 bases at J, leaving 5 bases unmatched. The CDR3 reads CASSIGAGGGYTF. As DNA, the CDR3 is TGTGCCAGTAGTATCGGGGCAGGGGGTGGCTACACCTTC.